A single sample is the source of the 25 T cell receptor beta chains below, sequenced in a study of blood T cell repertoires in COVID-19. Here immunoSEQ multiplex PCR was the method, and the copy in TCRdb shows in-frame clones only, minus some. The sample has 350,000 to 550,000 clones, about 89% seen once. Material for sequencing was peripheral blood. The source is a woman in her 30s with acute or convalescent COVID-19.

The chain uses TRBV3-1 (or the pseudogene TRBV3-2) and TRBJ2-5, with unresolved D. CDR1 is LGHDT, CDR2 YNNKEL, per germline (reference sequence). This CDR3 spans 13 amino acids. Trimming stripped 0 bases from V and 2 bases from J, with 4 bases between. Written as DNA, the CDR3 is TGTGCCAGCAGCCAAGACCTGCAAGAGACCCAGTACTTC. Its protein is CASSQDLQETQYF.

The chain links TRBV19 to TRBJ1-2, with 8 positions matching TRBD1. The J segment lost 3 bases and the V segment lost 6 bases, leaving 15 bases of the junction unmatched. Germline loops: CDR1 LNHDA, CDR2 SQIVND (reference sequence). This CDR3 has 17 amino acids. The CDR3 here is CASRARQGLGVDYGYTF. In nucleotides, the CDR3 is TGTGCCAGTAGGGCCCGACAGGGGTTGGGCGTAGACTATGGCTACACCTTC.

V usage is TRBV6-5 and J usage is TRBJ1-1, with TRBD1 as a possible D gene (5 bases). Per the germline V gene, CDR1 is MNHEY and CDR2 is SVGAGI. The CDR3 is 14 residues long. V was trimmed by 8 bases and J by 6 bases, leaving 19 bases between them. The CDR3 loop reads CASPSQGFLAEAFF. The CDR3 DNA follows: TGTGCCAGCCCTAGTCAGGGTTTTCTTGCTGAAGCTTTCTTT.

The J gene is TRBJ2-1, the V gene TRBV29-1, with TRBD2 matching 7 bases. Per germline, CDR1 SQVTM and CDR2 ANQGSEA. This CDR3 is built from 13 residues. The V gene end was trimmed by 4 bases and the J gene end by 7 bases; junction bases not matched to a gene: 7. This chain's CDR3 is CSVVGTIDNEQFF. In DNA, the CDR3 is TGCAGCGTTGTAGGGACTATTGATAATGAGCAGTTCTTC.

The chain couples TRBV3-1 (or the pseudogene TRBV3-2) to TRBJ2-7; no clear D gene. Germline values: CDR1 LGHDT, CDR2 YNNKEL (reference sequence). The CDR3 is made up of 14 amino acids. Trimming shortened V by 1 base and J by 0 bases, and 7 bases separated the two germline ends. As DNA, the CDR3 is TGTGCCAGCAGCCAAGCGGTCGGCTCCTACGAGCAGTACTTC. Amino acids: CASSQAVGSYEQYF.

The V call is TRBV24-1, the J call TRBJ1-1; the D gene is possibly TRBD1 (6 bases). Germline assignment: CDR1 KGHDR and CDR2 SFDVKD. V was trimmed by 6 bases and J by 11 bases, leaving 18 bases between them. CDR3 size: 13 residues. CDR3 loop: CATSQVSLQGAFF. The CDR3 nucleotides read TGTGCCACCAGTCAAGTTAGTCTTCAGGGGGCTTTCTTT.

The chain combines TRBV19 with TRBJ2-3; possibly TRBD2 for D (6 bases). This CDR3 contains 13 residues. CDR1 is LNHDA and CDR2 is SQIVND in the germline V gene (reference sequence). Trimming left V 5 bases short and J 4 bases short, with 10 bases between. Written as DNA, the CDR3 is TGTGCCAGTAGTTGGGGGGAAGCAGATACGCAGTATTTT. This sequence encodes CASSWGEADTQYF.

The CDR3 is CASRIQGSKNIQYF. In nucleotides, the CDR3 is TGTGCCAGCAGGATACAGGGGTCCAAAAACATTCAGTACTTC. The chain employs TRBV2 and TRBJ2-4; 7 nucleotides match TRBD1. V gave up 6 bases and J gave up 2 bases; unmatched junction bases: 4. From germline, CDR1 is SNHLY and CDR2 FYNNEI. This CDR3 has 14 amino acids.

The chain joins TRBV6-1 to TRBJ1-2, with unresolved D. Looked up from germline, CDR1 is MNHNS and CDR2 is SASEGT. V gave up 10 bases and J gave up 2 bases, with 11 bases separating them. The CDR3 sequence is 12 residues long. The CDR3 reads CANWEQNYGYTF. CDR3 in DNA: TGTGCCAATTGGGAGCAGAACTATGGCTACACCTTC.

The chain employs TRBV4-2 and TRBJ1-6; possibly TRBD1 for D (5 bases). Trimming took off 5 bases at V and 15 bases at J, with 17 bases between the two ends. The V gene's germline CDR1 is LGHNA and CDR2 YNFKEQ. The CDR3 spans 13 residues. CDR3 protein: CASSGGLAWGLHF. As DNA, the CDR3 is TGTGCCAGCAGCGGGGGGTTGGCCTGGGGCCTCCACTTT.

The chain couples TRBV10-2 to TRBJ1-1, with 7 bases aligning to TRBD1. The V gene's germline CDR1 is WSHSY and CDR2 SAAADI. The V and J ends lost 6 bases and 3 bases, in that order; junction bases with no gene match: 4. The CDR3 runs 13 residues. CDR3 DNA sequence: TGCGCCAGCAGGACGACAGGGCACACTGAAGCTTTCTTT. It yields the protein CASRTTGHTEAFF.

In its sample, this clone was seen a few times. The chain combines TRBV7-6 with TRBJ2-5, with TRBD1 matching over 7 bases. Germline assignment: CDR1 SGHVS and CDR2 FNYEAQ. There are 15 residues in the CDR3. The trim removed 2 bases at V and 2 bases at J, leaving 5 bases unmatched. The CDR3 region has the DNA TGTGCCAGCAGCTTATTCCGGGACAGACAAGAGACCCAGTACTTC. It yields the protein CASSLFRDRQETQYF.

The chain carries TRBV25-1 and TRBJ1-1; 7 bases match TRBD1. The CDR3 covers 12 residues. The V gene's germline CDR1 is MGHDK and CDR2 SYGVNS. The junction had 5 bases not matched to a gene; V was cut back by 4 bases and J by 9 bases. The CDR3 bases are TGTGCCAGCAGTGGACGACAGGGACAAGCTTTCTTT. Protein sequence: CASSGRQGQAFF.

The genes are TRBV19 and TRBJ1-1; 9 bases agree with TRBD1. The junction had 10 bases not matched to a gene; V was cut back by 1 base and J by 4 bases. There are 17 residues in the CDR3. CDR1 and CDR2 from the germline V gene are LNHDA and SQIVND (reference sequence). CDR3 region: CASSIVDRGVLGTEAFF. CDR3 sequence (DNA): TGTGCCAGTAGTATAGTGGACAGGGGAGTGTTGGGCACTGAAGCTTTCTTT.

About this clone itself: This specimen includes other DNA sequences encoding the same CDR3. This chain joins TRBV20-1 and TRBJ2-7; D is perhaps TRBD1 (5 bases). Germline V CDR1 and CDR2: DFQATT, SNEGSKA (reference sequence). Trimming took 6 bases from V and 4 from J, leaving 10 bases between them. The CDR3 runs to 11 residues. The CDR3 is CSATQGYEQYF. The CDR3 DNA follows: TGCAGTGCGACCCAGGGTTACGAGCAGTACTTC.

The genes are TRBV4-2 and TRBJ2-5, with TRBD2 identical over 9 bases. Germline trimming cut 1 base from V and 5 bases from J; bases unmatched to any gene: 11. The CDR3 extends over 17 amino acids. The germline CDR1 and CDR2 sequences are LGHNA and YNFKEQ. The CDR3 DNA is TGTGCCAGCAGCCAAGTATCTAGCGGGGACATCGGGGAGACCCAGTACTTC. This sequence encodes CASSQVSSGDIGETQYF.

This clone was observed a few times. The CDR3 loop is CASGHSNTEAFF. The CDR3, as DNA: TGTGCCAGCGGACACAGTAACACTGAAGCTTTCTTT. The gene calls are TRBV3-1 (or the pseudogene TRBV3-2) and TRBJ1-1; a possible D gene is TRBD1 (5 bases). V gave up 8 bases and J gave up 2 bases, with 9 bases separating them. CDR3 size: 12 residues. CDR1 is LGHDT, CDR2 YNNKEL, per germline (reference sequence).

The chain has TRBV6-5 and TRBJ2-7, with no clear D. Germline V gene sequence: CDR1 MNHEY, CDR2 SVGAGI. The ends were cut back, 5 bases at V and 0 bases at J, with 14 bases in the middle. This CDR3 spans 15 amino acids. The CDR3, as DNA: TGTGCCAGCAGTCGACGACCCCGGAGCTCCTACGAGCAGTACTTC. Its translation: CASSRRPRSSYEQYF.

The chain has TRBV5-5 and TRBJ1-4; 7 nucleotides align to TRBD1. V trimming: 5 bases; J trimming: 3 bases; junction bases outside the gene matches: 4. CDR1 is SGHKS and CDR2 is YYEKEE in the germline V gene (reference sequence). This CDR3 is built from 14 residues. CDR3 region: CASSSGTANEKLFF. CDR3 bases: TGTGCCAGCAGTTCCGGGACAGCTAATGAAAAACTGTTTTTT.

The chain couples TRBV6-5 to TRBJ1-5; unclear D gene. V was pared by 7 bases and J by 4 bases, with 14 bases between. The CDR3 consists of 14 residues. Germline assignment: CDR1 MNHEY and CDR2 SVGAGI. CDR3 residues: CASNYGEANQPQHF. The DNA of the CDR3 is TGTGCCAGCAACTACGGGGAGGCTAATCAGCCCCAGCATTTT.

This chain joins TRBV5-1 and TRBJ2-1, with a weak D call TRBD1 (6 bases). From germline, CDR1 is SGHRS and CDR2 YFSETQ. V lost 5 bases and J 6 bases, leaving 12 bases between the germline ends. This CDR3 region has 13 residues. DNA for the CDR3: TGCGCCAGCAGAAGGGACATTCCCAATGAGCAGTTCTTC. As protein: CASRRDIPNEQFF.

The genes are TRBV2 and TRBJ1-2; tentatively, D is TRBD1 (5 bases). CDR1 is SNHLY and CDR2 is FYNNEI in the germline V gene. The V gene lost 6 bases and the J gene lost 0 bases, with 8 bases spanning the gap. This CDR3 region has 13 residues. CDR3 sequence reads: CASSLTANYGYTF. Written as DNA, the CDR3 is TGTGCCAGCAGCTTGACAGCTAACTATGGCTACACCTTC.

The V call is TRBV19, the J call TRBJ1-5; tentative D call: TRBD1 (5 bases). The length of the CDR3 is 16 residues. From germline, CDR1 is LNHDA and CDR2 SQIVND (reference sequence). The ends were cut back, 7 bases at V and 2 bases at J, with 18 bases in the middle. The CDR3 region is CASNPRAGPGNQPQHF. The CDR3 region has the DNA TGTGCCAGTAACCCTAGGGCAGGGCCGGGCAATCAGCCCCAGCATTTT. Variable domain in full (rest from reference TRBV19 and TRBJ1-5): DGGITQSPKYLFRKEGQNVTLSCEQNLNHDAMYWYRQDPGQGLRLIYYSQIVNDFQKGDIAEGYSVSREKKESFPLTVTSAQKNPTAFYLCASNPRAGPGNQPQHFGDGTRLSIL.

V is TRBV7-3 and J is TRBJ2-5; D might be TRBD2 (7 bases). CDR1 and CDR2 from the germline V gene are SGHTA and FQGTGA. The CDR3 is 17 residues long. The ends were cut back, 2 bases at V and 8 bases at J, with 24 bases in the middle. In DNA, the CDR3 is TGTGCCAGCAGCTTAGTCTCTCCGGGACACGGCGGGGGAACCCAGTACTTC. Amino acid sequence: CASSLVSPGHGGGTQYF.

The chain combines TRBV4-1 with TRBJ1-2; TRBD1 is a possible D gene (5 bases). Trimming removed 2 bases from V and 8 bases from J, with 21 bases in between. The CDR3 loop spans 16 amino acids. The germline CDR1 and CDR2 sequences are MGHRA and YSYEKL. CDR3 in DNA: TGCGCCAGCAGCCAACTCCTTACAGGAGGGATTGGCGGCTACACCTTC. It codes for CASSQLLTGGIGGYTF.